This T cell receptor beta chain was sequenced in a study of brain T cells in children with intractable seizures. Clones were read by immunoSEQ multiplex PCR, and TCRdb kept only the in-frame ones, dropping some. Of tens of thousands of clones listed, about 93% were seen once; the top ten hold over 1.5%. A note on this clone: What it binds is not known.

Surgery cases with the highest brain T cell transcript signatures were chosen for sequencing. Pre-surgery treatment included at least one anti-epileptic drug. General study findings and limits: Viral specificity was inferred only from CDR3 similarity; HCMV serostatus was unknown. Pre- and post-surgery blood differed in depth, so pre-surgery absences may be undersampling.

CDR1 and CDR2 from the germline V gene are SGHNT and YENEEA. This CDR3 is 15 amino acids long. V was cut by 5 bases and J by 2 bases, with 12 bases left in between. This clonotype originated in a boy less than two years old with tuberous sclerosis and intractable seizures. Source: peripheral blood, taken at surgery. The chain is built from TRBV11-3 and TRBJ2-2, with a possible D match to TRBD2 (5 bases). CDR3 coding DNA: TGTGCCAGCAGCCGAGGGCTACGTAACACCGGGGAGCTGTTTTTT. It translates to CASSRGLRNTGELFF.